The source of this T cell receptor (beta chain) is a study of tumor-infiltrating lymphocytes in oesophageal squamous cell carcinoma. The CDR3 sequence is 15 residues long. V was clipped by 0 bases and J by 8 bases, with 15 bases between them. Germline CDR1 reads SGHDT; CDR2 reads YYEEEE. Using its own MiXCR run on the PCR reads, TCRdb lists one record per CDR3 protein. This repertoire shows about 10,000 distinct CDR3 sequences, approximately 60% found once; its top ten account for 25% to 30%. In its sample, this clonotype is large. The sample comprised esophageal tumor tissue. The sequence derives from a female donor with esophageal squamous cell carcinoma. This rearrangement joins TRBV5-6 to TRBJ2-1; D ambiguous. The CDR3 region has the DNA TGTGCCAGCAGCTTGGCCTGGGTAACACGCGATGAGCAGTTCTTC. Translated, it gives CASSLAWVTRDEQFF.